This T cell receptor beta chain is drawn from a study of shared clonotypes between healthy human individuals (dated by TCRdb to 2020 to 2022). Context from the whole study: A few men and two women, aged 18 to 49 years, made up the cohort. To estimate repertoire size and how much clonotype sharing occurs between individuals, the study deeply sequenced the blood TCR repertoires of about 5 healthy adults. To increase sequencing depth and limit assay-specific biases, different laboratories used diverse techniques to prepare libraries and sequence TCR repertoires. Between about 0.8 and 9.5 billion PBMCs per donor were obtained by leukapheresis.

Beyond this particular receptor, the publication reports: Sampling was limited to blood, and TCR repertoires in tissue likely differ from TCR repertoires in blood. Pairwise subsampling led to the expectation that sequencing depth would affect the degree of clonotype sharing among donors. Because the study included only a small number of donors, the genetic and exposure-history diversity represented was limited.

As to this clone: There is no known antigen for this receptor. No base-level quality is on record; no much larger clone is a single base apart.

TCR CDR3 regions were amplified from genomic DNA by multiplex PCR using the deep immunoSEQ assay. Extracted genomic DNA from each cell subset was spread evenly across all wells of several immunoSEQ 96-well plates, with each plate serving as a replicate. For unsorted PBMC, each replicate PCR was loaded with approximately 0.3 ug genomic DNA, equivalent to 25,000 to 35,000 T cell genomes. Ten immunoSEQ deep assay plates were used to sequence the unsorted PBMC genomic DNA. Purified libraries were measured with a Qubit 3.0 fluorometer, size-checked on a Bioanalyzer 2100, and measured again with the KAPA Library Quantification kit. Every immunoSEQ 96-well plate was sequenced on a separate single-read 150-cycle Illumina NextSeq 550 flow cell. From the authors' description of their analysis: Because only junctional sequences without quality scores were contained in the immunoSEQ output, filtering matching that applied to full-length reads could not be performed. To assign V/J genes and CDR3, sequences were annotated against IMGT germline references using PyIR, a Python wrapper for IgBLAST v1.9. Any read was removed if the V/J assignment was weak (E-value above 1e-6), the CDR3 was missing, or the read contained stop codons, out-of-frame junctions, or ambiguous translated residues. V3J clonotypes were defined as sequences sharing an identical inferred V gene, J gene, and CDR3 amino acid sequence. Percentage overlap between repertoires was calculated by dividing the number of shared unique clonotypes by the size of the smaller repertoire. Repertoire richness was assessed with RTK rarefaction, the Chao1 estimator, and Recon v2.1 estimates of unobserved clonotypes. The source is immuneACCESS, and TCRdb retained only in-frame sequences with V and J called. Part of the clones is not carried over; for the studies checked, unresolved V genes explain less than half of this, and the remainder is unexplained. V, J and clone size are those of that table, while D and trimming were read from the DNA. The sample table records about 490,000 clones; 60% to 85% of these occur just once. 10% to 15% of the sample belongs to the ten largest clones.

V sheds 7 bases and J sheds 1 base, leaving 8 bases between their ends. The CDR3 covers 13 residues, taking in both the cysteine and the phenylalanine. Of the read, only the CDR3 DNA is kept; its 39 bases are in frame from base 1. CDR1 and CDR2 are read off the germline V gene as MDHEN and SYDVKM. Donors were healthy HIV-negative adults with no recently reported acute infections or vaccinations. All donors were Caucasian adults living in Nashville, Tennessee, USA. For unsorted samples, tens of millions of PBMCs were counted, and genomic DNA was extracted using the QIAamp DNA Blood Mini kit. Blood was obtained by leukapheresis, after which PBMCs were separated by Ficoll-Histopaque density gradient centrifugation and cryopreserved in liquid nitrogen vapor phase.

Recombination joined TRBV28 with TRBJ1-5; no D segment can be confidently identified. Material: PBMCs. This clonotype originated in a woman between 40 and 55 years old in good health. Some clones in this sample may be carry-over from other donors' samples. The CDR3 region has the sequence CASKLQSNQPQHF. The DNA sequence is as follows: TGTGCCAGCAAATTACAGAGCAATCAGCCCCAGCATTTT. The full variable domain, completed from the reference TRBV28 and TRBJ1-5 proteins outside the CDR3, reads DVKVTQSSRYLVKRTGEKVFLECVQDMDHENMFWYRQDPGLGLRLIYFSYDVKMKEKGDIPEGYSVSREKKERFSLILESASTNQTSMYLCASKLQSNQPQHFGDGTRLSIL.